This TCR beta chain was documented in a study of CXCR3-negative and CXCR3-positive naive CD8 T cells. Study-level information: Each library held about 1.5 +/- 0.3 million TRB reads, around 140 million in total.

The CDR3 runs 13 residues. The germline gives CDR1 SEHNR, CDR2 FQNEAQ (reference sequence). Regarding the study as a whole: Naive cells positive for CXCR3 carried more hydrophobic TRB CDR3s than CXCR3-negative ones.

It was by 5' RACE with UMI labels that the TRB cDNA libraries were prepared. TCRdb reanalyzed the 5' RACE reads and collapses them to one entry per CDR3 protein, without DNA. The sample holds around 160,000 distinct CDR3 sequences. As to this clonotype: The antigen remains undetermined.

The sequenced material came from naive CXCR3+ CD8+ T cells from blood. The subset denotes: CD45RO-CCR7+CD27+CD95- naive CD8+ T cells expressing CXCR3 (TNR3+). This sequence originates from a human donor in good health. Some clones in this sample may be carry-over from other donors' samples. The chain couples TRBV7-9 to TRBJ2-7; TCRdb designates TRBD1, a call that cannot be tested without DNA. CDR3 protein: CASTETGSYEQYF.